The T cell receptor (beta chain) under discussion was sequenced for a study of T cell responses to AZD1222 COVID-19 vaccine. Study observations and caveats: The repertoires were collected only after the peak T cell response. Seropositive at baseline were only six AZD1222 recipients.

This CDR3 contains 17 residues. V trimming: 5 bases; J trimming: 6 bases; junction bases outside the gene matches: 19. From germline, CDR1 is SGHRS and CDR2 YFSETQ. A note on this clone: Its cognate antigen is unknown.

Repertoires were generated with immunoSEQ multiplex PCR, while TCRdb's copy carries only in-frame clones and drops some. The table lists roughly 140,000 clones, about nine tenths of them singletons, with around 5% in the top ten. The sequence derives from an adult in good health. The chain joins TRBV5-1 to TRBJ1-2; TRBD1 aligns across 7 bases. This material consisted of peripheral blood, taken on day 0 of AZD1222 vaccination. The CDR3 region is CASREIPGGTGEDGYTF. CDR3 coding DNA: TGCGCCAGCAGGGAGATACCAGGGGGAACAGGGGAGGATGGCTACACCTTC.